This T cell receptor beta chain was identified during a study of Graves' ophthalmopathy and Graves' hyperthyroidism. Looking at the study overall: Ahead of any treatment, peripheral blood was obtained at the initial diagnosis.

Germline loops: CDR1 SEHNR, CDR2 FQNEAQ (reference sequence). The J segment lost 2 bases and the V segment lost 5 bases, leaving 5 bases of the junction unmatched. This CDR3 region has 16 residues. RNA transcripts were the source from which TCR beta CDR3 regions were amplified. An initial RT-PCR round employing HTBI primers preceded a second-round multiplex PCR. Using its own MiXCR run on the multiplex PCR reads, TCRdb lists one record per CDR3 protein. Of hundreds of thousands of distinct CDR3 sequences in the sample, roughly two fifths were seen once. This clonotype was seen only a few times. The gene calls are TRBV7-9 and TRBJ2-5; 13 positions match TRBD2. The source material was peripheral blood. The sequence came from an adult man with Graves' ophthalmopathy. The DNA for the CDR3 is TGTGCCAGCAGCCGGACTAGCGGGAGTGGTCAAGAGACCCAGTACTTC. Its protein product is CASSRTSGSGQETQYF.